This T cell receptor beta chain was documented in a study of T cell repertoires in cytomegalovirus infection. MiXCR was run by TCRdb on the reads, yielding one entry per CDR3 protein. Of hundreds of thousands of distinct CDR3 sequences in the sample, around 24% were seen once. The V gene end was trimmed by 5 bases and the J gene end by 8 bases; junction bases not matched to a gene: 11. Germline CDR1 and CDR2: SGHTA and FQGNSA. The CDR3 contains 15 residues. The V and J genes are TRBV7-2 and TRBJ2-1; 8 bases are a match to TRBD2. The clonotype originates from a human donor in good health (CMV status not recorded). Some clones in this sample may be carry-over from other donors' samples. The sequenced sample consisted of CD8+ T cells from PBMCs. The CDR3 reads CASSVGRGARDEQFF. CDR3 nucleotide sequence: TGTGCCAGCAGCGTGGGGCGGGGGGCCAGGGATGAGCAGTTCTTC.